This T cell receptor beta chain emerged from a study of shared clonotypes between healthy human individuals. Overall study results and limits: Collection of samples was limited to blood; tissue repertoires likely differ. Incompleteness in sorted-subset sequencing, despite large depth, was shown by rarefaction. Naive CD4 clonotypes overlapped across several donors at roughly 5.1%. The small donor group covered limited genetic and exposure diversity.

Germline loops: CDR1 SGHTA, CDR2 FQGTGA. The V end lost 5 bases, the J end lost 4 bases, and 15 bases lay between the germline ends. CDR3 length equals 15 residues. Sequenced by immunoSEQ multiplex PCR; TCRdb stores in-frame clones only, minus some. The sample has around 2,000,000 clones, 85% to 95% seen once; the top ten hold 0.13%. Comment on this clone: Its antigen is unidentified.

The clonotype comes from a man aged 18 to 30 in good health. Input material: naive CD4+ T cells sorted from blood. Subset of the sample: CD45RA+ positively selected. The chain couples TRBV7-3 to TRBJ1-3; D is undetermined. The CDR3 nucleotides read TGTGCCAGCAGCCTCGGACCCTCTCCCGGAAACACCATATATTTT. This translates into CASSLGPSPGNTIYF.